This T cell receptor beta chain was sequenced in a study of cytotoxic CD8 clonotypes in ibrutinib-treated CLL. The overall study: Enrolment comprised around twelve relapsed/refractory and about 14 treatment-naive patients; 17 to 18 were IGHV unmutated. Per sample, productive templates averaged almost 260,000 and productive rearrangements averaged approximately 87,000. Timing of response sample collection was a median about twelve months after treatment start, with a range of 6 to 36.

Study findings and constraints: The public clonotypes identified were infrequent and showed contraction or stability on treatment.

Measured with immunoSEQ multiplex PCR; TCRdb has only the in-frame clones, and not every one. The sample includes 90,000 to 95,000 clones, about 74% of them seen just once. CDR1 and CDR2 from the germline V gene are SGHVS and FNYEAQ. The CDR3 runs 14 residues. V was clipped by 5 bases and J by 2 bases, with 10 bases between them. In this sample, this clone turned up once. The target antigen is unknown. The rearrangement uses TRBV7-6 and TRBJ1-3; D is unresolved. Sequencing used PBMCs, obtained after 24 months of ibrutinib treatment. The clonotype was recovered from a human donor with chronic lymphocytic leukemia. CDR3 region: CASSQREAGNTIYF. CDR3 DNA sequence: TGTGCCAGCAGCCAAAGGGAGGCTGGAAACACCATATATTTT. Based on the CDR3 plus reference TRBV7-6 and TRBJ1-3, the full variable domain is GAGVSQSPRYKVTKRGQDVALRCDPISGHVSLYWYRQALGQGPEFLTYFNYEAQQDKSGLPNDRFSAERPEGSISTLTIQRTEQRDSAMYRCASSQREAGNTIYFGEGSWLTVV.